The table lists the clone carrying this T cell receptor (beta chain) with many counts. As yet, its antigen is unknown. An end of the junction differs from the germline gene, which may be a read error. Germline V gene lookup returns CDR1 SGHRS and CDR2 YFSETQ. This CDR3 is built from 15 residues. This sample was included in a study of T cell repertoires in cytomegalovirus infection. TCRdb used MiXCR to reprocess the reads, holding one entry per CDR3 protein. The sample includes 200,000 to 250,000 distinct CDR3 sequences, 30% to 45% of them seen just once. The sample consisted of CD8+ T cells from cultured PBMCs, taken from culture after CMV antigen stimulation. The chain joins TRBV5-1 to TRBJ2-1; the D gene is possibly TRBD1 (5 bases). The sequence was obtained from a human donor in good health (CMV status not recorded). Some clones in this sample may be carry-over from other donors' samples. This CDR3 is CASSLGDSSYNEQFF. The CDR3 DNA is TGTGCCAGCAGCTTGGGTGACAGCTCCTACAATGAGCAGTTCTTC.